This TCR beta chain was obtained from a study of prognosis after radiotherapy for stage I lung cancer. Study-wide context: Histology showed adenocarcinoma in roughly 12 patients versus squamous cell carcinoma in seven. Not a single patient was given any concurrent therapy alongside stereotactic body radiotherapy, also referred to as SBRT.

The authors amplified TCR beta CDR3 from genomic DNA using two-round multiplex PCR. First-round PCR, the initial amplification, used primers specific to each TRBV and TRBJ gene. TCRdb passed the multiplex PCR reads through MiXCR, listing each CDR3 protein once. The profile covers roughly 27,000 distinct CDR3 sequences, with about half appearing a single time and about 16% taken by the ten largest. Trimming took off 3 bases at V and 2 bases at J, with 10 bases between the two ends. The germline V gene has CDR1 LNHDA and CDR2 SQIVND (reference sequence). CDR3 length equals 14 residues. This clonotype was recorded at least ten times.

Sequencing used PBMCs, obtained before or after stereotactic body radiation therapy (not recorded which). The chain links TRBV19 to TRBJ1-2, with D hard to call. The sequence came from a donor aged 50 or older with non-small cell lung cancer. The CDR3 protein is CASSITGSNYGYTF. The CDR3, as DNA: TGTGCCAGTAGTATTACGGGTTCCAACTATGGCTACACCTTC.